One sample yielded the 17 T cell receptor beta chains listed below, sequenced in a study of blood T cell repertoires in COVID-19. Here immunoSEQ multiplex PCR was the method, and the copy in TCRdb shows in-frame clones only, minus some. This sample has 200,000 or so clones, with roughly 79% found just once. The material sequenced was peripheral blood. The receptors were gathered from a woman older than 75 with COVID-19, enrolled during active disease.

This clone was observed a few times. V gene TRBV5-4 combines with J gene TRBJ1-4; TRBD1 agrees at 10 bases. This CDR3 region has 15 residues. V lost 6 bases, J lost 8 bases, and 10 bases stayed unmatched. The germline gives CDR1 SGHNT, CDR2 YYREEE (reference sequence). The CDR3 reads CASTTDRGLGEKLFF. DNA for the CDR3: TGTGCCAGCACCACTGACAGGGGGCTAGGAGAAAAACTGTTTTTT.

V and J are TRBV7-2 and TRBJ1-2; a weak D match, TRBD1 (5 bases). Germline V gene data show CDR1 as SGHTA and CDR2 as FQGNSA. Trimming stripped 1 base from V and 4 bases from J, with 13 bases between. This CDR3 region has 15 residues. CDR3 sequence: CASSLGFWGGYGYTF. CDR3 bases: TGTGCCAGCAGCTTAGGGTTCTGGGGGGGCTATGGCTACACCTTC.

CDR3 residues: CAISGGWGLAGSRSTDTQYF. The CDR3 DNA reads TGTGCCATCAGTGGGGGCTGGGGACTAGCGGGCTCCCGTAGCACAGATACGCAGTATTTT. The gene calls are TRBV10-3 and TRBJ2-3, with 12 bases identical to TRBD2. CDR1 ENHRY and CDR2 SYGVKD come from the germline V gene. Losses at the gene ends were 4 bases for V and 0 bases for J; bases not matched to a gene: 14. The CDR3 sequence is 20 residues long.

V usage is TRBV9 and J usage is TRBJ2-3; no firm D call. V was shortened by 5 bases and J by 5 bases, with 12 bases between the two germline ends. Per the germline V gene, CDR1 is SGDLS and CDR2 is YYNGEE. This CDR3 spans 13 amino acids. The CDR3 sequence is CASSEDSEDTQYF. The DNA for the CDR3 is TGTGCCAGCAGTGAGGATTCGGAAGATACGCAGTATTTT.

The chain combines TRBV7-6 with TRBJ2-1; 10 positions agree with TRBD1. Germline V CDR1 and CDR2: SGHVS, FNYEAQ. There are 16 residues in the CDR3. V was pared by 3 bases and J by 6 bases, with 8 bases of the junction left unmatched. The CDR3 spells CASSFGGTGAINEQFF. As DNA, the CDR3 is TGTGCCAGCAGCTTTGGTGGGACAGGGGCTATCAATGAGCAGTTCTTC.

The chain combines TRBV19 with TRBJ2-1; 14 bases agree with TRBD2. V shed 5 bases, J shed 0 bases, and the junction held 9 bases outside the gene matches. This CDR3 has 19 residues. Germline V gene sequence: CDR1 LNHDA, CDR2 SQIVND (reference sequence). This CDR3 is CASSPRRGTSGSSYNEQFF. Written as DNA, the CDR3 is TGTGCCAGTAGTCCGCGACGCGGGACTAGCGGGAGCTCCTACAATGAGCAGTTCTTC.

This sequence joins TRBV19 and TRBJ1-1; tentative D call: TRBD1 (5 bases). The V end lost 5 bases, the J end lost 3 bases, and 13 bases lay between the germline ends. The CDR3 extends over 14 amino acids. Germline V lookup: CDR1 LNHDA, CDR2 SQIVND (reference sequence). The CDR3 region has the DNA TGTGCCAGTAGTGGCCTGTGGACACACACTGAAGCTTTCTTT. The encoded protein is CASSGLWTHTEAFF.

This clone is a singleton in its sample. DNA for the CDR3: TGCGCCAGCCGGGGGGTAAGGGGCCAGTTCTTC. Translating gives CASRGVRGQFF. The chain combines TRBV5-1 with TRBJ2-1; TRBD2 matches at 7 bases. Trimming took 7 bases from V and 13 from J; bases not matched to a gene: 8. This CDR3 spans 11 amino acids. From germline, CDR1 is SGHRS and CDR2 YFSETQ.

The chain's CDR3 is CARDREGTDTQYF. CDR3 nucleotide sequence: TGTGCCAGGGACAGGGAGGGCACAGATACGCAGTATTTT. The chain carries TRBV21-1 and TRBJ2-3; the tabulated D call, TRBD1, remains unverified against the DNA. TRBV21-1 is recorded as a pseudogene. The CDR3 spans 13 residues.

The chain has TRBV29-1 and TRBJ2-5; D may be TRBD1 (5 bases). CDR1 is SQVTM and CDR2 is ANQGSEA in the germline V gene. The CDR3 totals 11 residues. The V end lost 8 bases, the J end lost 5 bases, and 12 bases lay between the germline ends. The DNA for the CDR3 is TGCAGCTCCAGGGTTCGGGAGACCCAGTACTTC. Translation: CSSRVRETQYF.

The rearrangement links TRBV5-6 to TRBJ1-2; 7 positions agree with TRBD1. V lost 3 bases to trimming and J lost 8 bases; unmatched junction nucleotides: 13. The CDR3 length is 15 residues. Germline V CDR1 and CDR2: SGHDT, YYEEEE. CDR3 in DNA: TGTGCCAGCAGCTCGATTACCACGACAGGGACCGGCTACACCTTC. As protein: CASSSITTTGTGYTF.

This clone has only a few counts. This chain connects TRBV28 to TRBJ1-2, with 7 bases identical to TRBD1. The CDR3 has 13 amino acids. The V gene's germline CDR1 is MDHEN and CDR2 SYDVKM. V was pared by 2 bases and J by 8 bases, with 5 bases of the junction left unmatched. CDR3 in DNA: TGTGCCAGCAGTTTAGAGGGGGCAGGAGGCTACACCTTC. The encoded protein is CASSLEGAGGYTF.

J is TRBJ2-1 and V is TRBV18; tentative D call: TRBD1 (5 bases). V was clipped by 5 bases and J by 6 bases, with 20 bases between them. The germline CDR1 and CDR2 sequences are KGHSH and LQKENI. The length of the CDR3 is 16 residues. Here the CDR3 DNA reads TGTGCCAGCTCAACACAACAGGTTCGATTTGGCAATGAGCAGTTCTTC. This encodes CASSTQQVRFGNEQFF.

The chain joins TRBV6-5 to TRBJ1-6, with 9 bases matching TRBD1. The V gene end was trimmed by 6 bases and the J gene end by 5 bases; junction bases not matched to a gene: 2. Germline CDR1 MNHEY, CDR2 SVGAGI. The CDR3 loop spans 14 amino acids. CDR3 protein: CASSRDRDNSPLHF. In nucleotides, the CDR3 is TGTGCCAGCAGCCGGGACAGGGATAATTCACCCCTCCACTTT.

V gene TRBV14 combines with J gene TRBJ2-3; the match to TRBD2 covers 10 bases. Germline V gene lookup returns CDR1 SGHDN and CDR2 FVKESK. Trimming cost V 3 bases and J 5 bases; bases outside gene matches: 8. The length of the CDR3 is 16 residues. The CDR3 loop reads CASSHNLAGALDTQYF. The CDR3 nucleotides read TGTGCCAGCAGCCATAATCTAGCGGGGGCTCTAGATACGCAGTATTTT. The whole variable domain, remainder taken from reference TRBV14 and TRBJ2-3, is EAGVTQFPSHSVIEKGQTVTLRCDPISGHDNLYWYRRVMGKEIKFLLHFVKESKQDESGMPNNRFLAERTGGTYSTLKVQPAELEDSGVYFCASSHNLAGALDTQYFGPGTRLTVL.

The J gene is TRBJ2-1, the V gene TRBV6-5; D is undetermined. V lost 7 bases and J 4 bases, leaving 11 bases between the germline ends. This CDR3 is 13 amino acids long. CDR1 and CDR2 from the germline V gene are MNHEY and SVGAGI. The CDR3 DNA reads TGTGCCAGCAACCCGATACAATACAATGAGCAGTTCTTC. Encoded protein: CASNPIQYNEQFF.

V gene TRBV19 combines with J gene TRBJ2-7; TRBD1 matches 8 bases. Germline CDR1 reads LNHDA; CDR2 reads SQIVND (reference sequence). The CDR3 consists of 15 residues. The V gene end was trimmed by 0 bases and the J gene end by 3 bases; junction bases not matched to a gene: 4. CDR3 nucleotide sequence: TGTGCCAGTAGTATAGAGGCAGGGGGCGTCTACGAGCAGTACTTC. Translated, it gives CASSIEAGGVYEQYF. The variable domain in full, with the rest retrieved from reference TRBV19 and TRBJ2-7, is DGGITQSPKYLFRKEGQNVTLSCEQNLNHDAMYWYRQDPGQGLRLIYYSQIVNDFQKGDIAEGYSVSREKKESFPLTVTSAQKNPTAFYLCASSIEAGGVYEQYFGPGTRLTVT.